This T cell receptor (beta chain) is drawn from a study of blood T cell repertoires in COVID-19. Study summary: Collection of acute and convalescent COVID-19 samples took place in the United States, Italy and Spain.

Germline V CDR1 and CDR2: SGHKS, YYEKEE (reference sequence). The V and J ends lost 2 bases and 4 bases, in that order; junction bases with no gene match: 7. The CDR3 runs to 17 residues. Sequencing used immunoSEQ multiplex PCR; TCRdb keeps in-frame clones, though not all of them. The sample includes over 450,000 clones, nearly 90% of them seen just once. Input material: peripheral blood. This receptor was identified in a man aged 18 to 30 with COVID-19, enrolled during active disease. The chain has TRBV5-5 and TRBJ2-6, with 9 bases matching TRBD1. CDR3 in amino acids: CASSFSGQGSGANVLTF. The CDR3 DNA follows: TGTGCCAGCAGCTTTTCGGGACAGGGATCAGGGGCCAACGTCCTGACTTTC.